One sample yielded the 8 T cell receptor beta chains listed below, sequenced in a study of T cells in Graves' hyperthyroidism and ophthalmopathy. TCR beta CDR3 regions were amplified from RNA. HTBI primers drove first-round RT-PCR of the TCR CDR3. In TCRdb, the multiplex PCR reads were re-called with MiXCR into one record per CDR3 protein. The profile shows roughly 500,000 distinct CDR3 sequences, 46% of them singletons. Sequenced: peripheral blood or thyroid tissue (not recorded which). The receptors were gathered from an adult woman with Graves' disease, either hyperthyroidism or ophthalmopathy (not recorded which).

V and J are TRBV12-3 or TRBV12-4 and TRBJ1-5, with 7 bases lining up with TRBD1. V lost 6 bases, J lost 12 bases, and 11 bases stayed unmatched. The CDR3 contains 13 residues. The CDR3 loop reads CASSSDRVSLQHF. CDR3 in DNA: TGTGCCAGCAGCTCCGACAGGGTCAGTCTCCAGCATTTT.

Notes on this clonotype: One end of the junction is discordant with germline, which a read error may explain. This chain connects TRBV29-1 to TRBJ1-2; 8 bases fit TRBD1. This CDR3 comprises 13 residues. CDR1 is SQVTM, CDR2 ANQGSEA, per germline. In DNA, the CDR3 is TGCAACGTTGTAGCAGGGGGCGCTTATGGCTACACCTTC. Its translation is CNVVAGGAYGYTF.

V and J are TRBV29-1 and TRBJ2-7, with D tentatively TRBD2 (5 bases). The CDR3 totals 13 residues. The V gene's germline CDR1 is SQVTM and CDR2 ANQGSEA. With 6 bases removed from V and 0 bases from J, the gap between germline ends came to 12 bases. The CDR3 nucleotides are TGCAGCGTCGTAGCGAGTAGCTCCTACGAGCAGTACTTC. Residues: CSVVASSSYEQYF.

In its sample, this clonotype was seen a few times. The gene calls are TRBV28 and TRBJ2-2; TRBD2 agrees at 7 bases. V dropped 3 bases and J dropped 1; count of bases not matched to a gene: 8. Germline-derived CDR1 and CDR2 are MDHEN and SYDVKM. This CDR3 contains 17 residues. CDR3 residues: CASSFRTSAMNTGELFF. The DNA for the CDR3 is TGTGCCAGCAGTTTCAGAACTAGCGCGATGAACACCGGGGAGCTGTTTTTT.

The genes are TRBV9 and TRBJ2-7; possible D gene TRBD1, 5 bases. The CDR3 runs 13 residues. V shed 9 bases and J shed 3 bases, with 16 bases lying between them. From germline, CDR1 is SGDLS and CDR2 YYNGEE. The DNA of the CDR3 is TGTGCCACCAGTGATTTCGACAGCTACGAGCAGTACTTC. It codes for CATSDFDSYEQYF.

This clonotype has a count of ten or more. The CDR3 region has the DNA TGTGCCAGCAGCTTAGGGGAGGAACCGGGGGCATACGAGCAGTACTTC. This codes for CASSLGEEPGAYEQYF. The rearrangement links TRBV7-8 to TRBJ2-7; D may correspond to TRBD1 or TRBD2 (6 bases each). The germline gives CDR1 SGHVS, CDR2 FQNEAQ. The CDR3 consists of 16 residues. With 1 base removed from V and 4 bases from J, the gap between germline ends came to 17 bases.

This clonotype was seen many times. V gene TRBV2 combines with J gene TRBJ2-5; TRBD1 might be the D (5 bases). Between the trimmed V and J ends, which lost 2 bases and 5 bases, there was a span of 9 bases. This CDR3 is 13 amino acids long. Germline V CDR1 and CDR2: SNHLY, FYNNEI. CDR3 region: CASSEPGMETQYF. Here the CDR3 DNA reads TGTGCCAGCAGTGAACCAGGGATGGAGACCCAGTACTTC. Supplemented by reference TRBV2 and TRBJ2-5, the full variable domain reads EPEVTQTPSHQVTQMGQEVILRCVPISNHLYFYWYRQILGQKVEFLVSFYNNEISEKSEIFDDQFSVERPDGSNFTLKIRSTKLEDSAMYFCASSEPGMETQYFGPGTRLLVL.

This clonotype was found once. This sequence joins TRBV7-2 and TRBJ2-5, with 7 bases aligning to TRBD2. V dropped 5 bases and J dropped 5; count of bases not matched to a gene: 5. Germline-derived CDR1 and CDR2 are SGHTA and FQGNSA. This CDR3 has 13 amino acids. The CDR3 sequence is CASSPTSTETQYF. In nucleotides, the CDR3 is TGTGCCAGCAGCCCGACTAGCACCGAGACCCAGTACTTC. Full variable domain (missing parts from reference TRBV7-2 and TRBJ2-5): GAGVSQSPSNKVTEKGKDVELRCDPISGHTALYWYRQSLGQGLEFLIYFQGNSAPDKSGLPSDRFSAERTGGSVSTLTIQRTQQEDSAVYLCASSPTSTETQYFGPGTRLLVL.